The 18 T cell receptor beta chains in this list originate from one sample, sequenced in a study of shared clonotypes between healthy human individuals. Using immunoSEQ multiplex PCR, the repertoire was profiled, and TCRdb retains in-frame clones only, with some absent. The table shows about a million clones, with around 76% occurring only once. The sequenced material came from memory CD4+ T cells sorted from blood. Regarding subset: CD45RA-negative fraction. These TCRs come from a man aged 18 to 29 in good health.

This clone occurred a few times. This chain links TRBV4-3 with TRBJ1-6; D is ambiguous. Between the trimmed V and J ends, which lost 0 bases and 10 bases, there was a span of 16 bases. CDR1 LGHNA and CDR2 YSLEER come from the germline V gene. CDR3 length equals 16 residues. For the CDR3, the DNA is TGCGCCAGCAGCCAAGATGTGCGGTCTTCGAAATCACCCCTCCACTTT. It translates to CASSQDVRSSKSPLHF.

This clone was observed a few times. The V call is TRBV6-5, the J call TRBJ1-1; D is perhaps TRBD1 (6 bases). Trimming pared 5 bases from V and 10 bases from J, leaving 17 bases between. The CDR3 spans 13 residues. The germline V gene encodes CDR1 MNHEY and CDR2 SVGAGI. The CDR3 DNA reads TGTGCCAGCAGTAGCGGGGGGGCTAATAGAGCTTTCTTT. It yields the protein CASSSGGANRAFF.

This chain joins TRBV5-4 and TRBJ1-1; possible D gene TRBD1, 6 bases. Trimming removed 3 bases at V and 1 base at J, with 13 bases between. The CDR3 is 15 residues long. CDR1 SGHNT and CDR2 YYREEE come from the germline V gene (reference sequence). The CDR3: CASSYRDGKNTEAFF. The CDR3 DNA is TGTGCCAGCAGCTACAGGGACGGGAAGAACACTGAAGCTTTCTTT.

This chain connects TRBV30 to TRBJ1-2, with TRBD1 identical over 8 bases. The CDR3 has 13 amino acids. Germline CDR1 reads GTSNPN; CDR2 reads SVGIG (reference sequence). V trimming: 1 base; J trimming: 5 bases; junction bases outside the gene matches: 3. The DNA of the CDR3 is TGTGCCTGGAGTGACCGGACAGGGTATGGCTACACCTTC. Amino acids: CAWSDRTGYGYTF.

There are a few counts of this clone. J is TRBJ1-6 and V is TRBV4-3; D call uncertain. Germline CDR1 reads LGHNA; CDR2 reads YSLEER. The CDR3 contains 17 residues. Trimming left V 1 base short and J 9 bases short, with 19 bases between. DNA of the CDR3: TGCGCCAGCAGCCAAGCAAAAGGCAGGCCCTCCTCTTCACCCCTCCACTTT. Encoded protein: CASSQAKGRPSSSPLHF.

The genes are TRBV28 and TRBJ2-7, with 10 nucleotides matching TRBD1. Germline V gene lookup returns CDR1 MDHEN and CDR2 SYDVKM. The CDR3 sequence is 16 residues long. V shed 5 bases, J shed 0 bases, and the junction held 7 bases outside the gene matches. CDR3 DNA: TGTGCCAGCAGTGAGACCGGGACAGGGGACTCCTACGAGCAGTACTTC. Its protein product is CASSETGTGDSYEQYF.

The CDR3 DNA is TGTGCCATCAGTGAGAGGCCGTCGAACACCGGGGAGCTGTTTTTT. Translation: CAISERPSNTGELFF. This chain joins TRBV10-3 and TRBJ2-2; the D is unclear. The CDR3 is 15 amino acids. Looked up from germline, CDR1 is ENHRY and CDR2 is SYGVKD. Trimming shortened V by 2 bases and J by 0 bases, and 7 bases separated the two germline ends.

CDR3 amino acids: CAWDGQGNQPQHF. The CDR3 DNA sequence: TGTGCCTGGGACGGACAGGGCAATCAGCCCCAGCATTTT. The chain links TRBV30 to TRBJ1-5; 7 bases are shared with TRBD1. Germline V gene data show CDR1 as GTSNPN and CDR2 as SVGIG (reference sequence). The V gene end was trimmed by 5 bases and the J gene end by 2 bases; junction bases not matched to a gene: 3. This CDR3 spans 13 amino acids.

The chain uses TRBV29-1 and TRBJ1-5; 8 bases are a match to TRBD1. Unmatched junction bases numbered 9, after V lost 5 bases and J lost 6 bases. Germline V gene sequence: CDR1 SQVTM, CDR2 ANQGSEA. The CDR3 consists of 14 residues. In DNA, the CDR3 is TGCAGCGTTCGCGGACAGGGCATTGGTCAGCCCCAGCATTTT. It yields the protein CSVRGQGIGQPQHF.

This chain uses TRBV2 with TRBJ1-2, with a possible D match to TRBD1 (6 bases). This CDR3 is built from 14 residues. Trimming left V 1 base short and J 7 bases short, with 13 bases between. Germline CDR1 SNHLY, CDR2 FYNNEI. CDR3 sequence reads: CASSEGQAYSGYTF. CDR3 DNA sequence: TGTGCCAGCAGTGAAGGACAGGCCTACTCTGGCTACACCTTC. The variable domain in full, completed from reference TRBV2 and TRBJ1-2, reads EPEVTQTPSHQVTQMGQEVILRCVPISNHLYFYWYRQILGQKVEFLVSFYNNEISEKSEIFDDQFSVERPDGSNFTLKIRSTKLEDSAMYFCASSEGQAYSGYTFGSGTRLTVV.

This chain links TRBV4-3 with TRBJ1-6; D gene uncertain. The germline V gene has CDR1 LGHNA and CDR2 YSLEER. The CDR3 is made up of 17 amino acids. Trimming took 1 base from V and 0 from J, leaving 10 bases between them. As DNA, the CDR3 is TGCGCCAGCAGCCAAGGGCCGTCGAGCTCCTATAATTCACCCCTCCACTTT. It translates to CASSQGPSSSYNSPLHF.

V and J are TRBV5-1 and TRBJ2-5, with a tentative D call TRBD2 (5 bases). Germline CDR1 reads SGHRS; CDR2 reads YFSETQ. The ends were cut back, 0 bases at V and 2 bases at J, with 11 bases in the middle. CDR3 length equals 15 residues. The CDR3 sequence is CASSLGFSGQETQYF. For the CDR3, the DNA is TGCGCCAGCAGCTTGGGTTTTTCGGGACAAGAGACCCAGTACTTC.

This chain connects TRBV5-1 to TRBJ1-1, with D maybe TRBD1 (5 bases). The CDR3 totals 15 residues. Trimming removed 0 bases at V and 4 bases at J, with 13 bases between. The germline gives CDR1 SGHRS, CDR2 YFSETQ. The CDR3 nucleotides are TGCGCCAGCAGCTTGGACGGGACTTGGGGCACTGAAGCTTTCTTT. It codes for CASSLDGTWGTEAFF.

The J gene is TRBJ2-7, the V gene TRBV19, with D perhaps TRBD1 (6 bases). Germline loops: CDR1 LNHDA, CDR2 SQIVND (reference sequence). V lost 7 bases and J 2 bases, leaving 12 bases between the germline ends. The CDR3 sequence is 13 residues long. The CDR3 DNA reads as TGTGCCAGTACGGGCAGGGGAACCTACGAGCAGTACTTC. Amino acids: CASTGRGTYEQYF.

The rearrangement links TRBV7-2 to TRBJ2-1, with 7 bases matching TRBD1. This CDR3 spans 15 amino acids. CDR1 is SGHTA and CDR2 is FQGNSA in the germline V gene. Unmatched junction bases numbered 8, after V lost 2 bases and J lost 7 bases. The CDR3 DNA reads as TGTGCCAGCAGCTTATCGACAGGGAAGTTGAATGAGCAGTTCTTC. This translates into CASSLSTGKLNEQFF.

CDR3 protein: CASSYTGGNTEAFF. CDR3 DNA sequence: TGTGCCAGCAGTTATACGGGGGGGAACACTGAAGCTTTCTTT. The chain carries TRBV6-5 and TRBJ1-1; TRBD1 is a possible D gene (5 bases). The V end lost 3 bases, the J end lost 1 base, and 9 bases lay between the germline ends. CDR3 length equals 14 residues. The V gene's germline CDR1 is MNHEY and CDR2 SVGAGI.

This chain uses TRBV2 with TRBJ2-1; maybe TRBD2 (5 bases). Trimming pared 2 bases from V and 7 bases from J, leaving 15 bases between. The germline gives CDR1 SNHLY, CDR2 FYNNEI. The CDR3 consists of 15 residues. The CDR3 protein is CASSERLARRNEQFF. The CDR3 nucleotides are TGTGCCAGCAGTGAACGATTAGCGAGGAGGAATGAGCAGTTCTTC.

V is TRBV29-1 and J is TRBJ1-4, with D perhaps matching TRBD1 (6 bases). Germline V CDR1 and CDR2: SQVTM, ANQGSEA. The germline V and J ends were trimmed by 0 bases and 7 bases, with 6 bases remaining between them. CDR3 length equals 12 residues. The DNA for the CDR3 is TGCAGCGTTGAAGACAGGGGTGAAAAACTGTTTTTT. As protein: CSVEDRGEKLFF.